The 4 T cell receptor beta chains given below trace back to one sample, sequenced in a study of CD8 T cells in Susac syndrome. Random hexamers were used to reverse transcribe the RNA input (roughly 0.5 to 1 ug). TCRdb called the immunoSEQ multiplex PCR reads again in MiXCR, with one record for every CDR3 protein. The sample holds roughly 180,000 distinct CDR3 sequences; about 94% are singletons and the top ten take about 0.1%. Specimen: CD4+ T cells from PBMCs. These receptor sequences come from a human donor with Susac syndrome.

The table lists this clonotype with a count of one. The chain joins TRBV4-3 to TRBJ1-5; a weak D match, TRBD1 (6 bases). CDR1 and CDR2 (germline): LGHNA, YSLEER. Trimming cost V 1 base and J 4 bases, with 11 bases left between them. CDR3 length equals 15 residues. Here the CDR3 DNA reads TGCGCCAGCAGCCAAGGGACAGCGTGGAATCAGCCCCAGCATTTT. Amino acids: CASSQGTAWNQPQHF.

As concerns this clonotype: One end of the junction varies from germline; a read error may be responsible. This chain joins TRBV30 and TRBJ2-1, with a weak D call TRBD2 (5 bases). This CDR3 has 13 residues. The germline V gene has CDR1 GTSNPN and CDR2 SVGIG (reference sequence). Here the CDR3 DNA reads TGTGCCTGGAGTGAGGACTCCAACAATGAGCAGTTCTTC. Protein product: CAWSEDSNNEQFF. Filled out from reference TRBV30 and TRBJ2-1, the complete variable domain reads SQTIHQWPATLVQPVGSPLSLECTVEGTSNPNLYWYRQAAGRGLQLLFYSVGIGQISSEVPQNLSASRPQDRQFILSSKKLLLSDSGFYLCAWSEDSNNEQFFGPGTRLTVL.

This rearrangement joins TRBV19 to TRBJ2-5; 7 nucleotides align to TRBD1. The CDR3 has 13 amino acids. Germline V CDR1 and CDR2: LNHDA, SQIVND (reference sequence). J lost 2 bases, V lost 5 bases, and 2 bases had no gene match. CDR3 protein: CASSGGQQETQYF. Here the CDR3 DNA reads TGTGCCAGTAGTGGGGGACAGCAAGAGACCCAGTACTTC.

The count of this clonotype is one. The V call is TRBV7-2, the J call TRBJ2-7; 12 bases align to TRBD2. The ends lost 5 bases at V and 7 bases at J; junction bases unmatched: 9. The germline CDR1 and CDR2 sequences are SGHTA and FQGNSA. The CDR3 has 15 residues. CDR3 DNA: TGTGCCAGCAGCACAACCCTAGCGGGAGGGCGGGAGCAGTACTTC. Encoded protein: CASSTTLAGGREQYF.